This T cell receptor (beta chain) was documented in a study of cytomegalovirus exposure and HLA in healthy donors. Study overall: The 90 to 150 validation repertoires used the same platform as the roughly 620 first-cohort repertoires, a later analysis reported.

Study-level results: Confirmation was obtained in vitro that a few CMV-associated chains are specific for CMV antigens. The classifier reportedly diagnosed cytomegalovirus status with high specificity and sensitivity. A list of around 150 TCR beta chains associated with cytomegalovirus was given.

A note on this clone: Its target is unknown. Its ends do not fully match the called genes, so a read error is possible.

Data came from immunoSEQ multiplex PCR; TCRdb stores just in-frame clones and leaves some out. The table has over 60,000 clones, approximately 96% seen once. Germline V gene sequence: CDR1 SEHNR, CDR2 FQNEAQ (reference sequence). The CDR3 runs 19 residues. The chain has TRBV7-9 and TRBJ2-5; TRBD1 aligns across 10 bases. The clonotype was recovered from a man aged 18 to 29 in good health and CMV-seronegative. Sequenced sample: PBMCs. The CDR3 is CASSSSGTGASIGPESQYF. The DNA of the CDR3 is TGTGCCAGCAGCTCCTCCGGGACAGGGGCTTCTATAGGACCAGAGTCCCAGTACTTC.